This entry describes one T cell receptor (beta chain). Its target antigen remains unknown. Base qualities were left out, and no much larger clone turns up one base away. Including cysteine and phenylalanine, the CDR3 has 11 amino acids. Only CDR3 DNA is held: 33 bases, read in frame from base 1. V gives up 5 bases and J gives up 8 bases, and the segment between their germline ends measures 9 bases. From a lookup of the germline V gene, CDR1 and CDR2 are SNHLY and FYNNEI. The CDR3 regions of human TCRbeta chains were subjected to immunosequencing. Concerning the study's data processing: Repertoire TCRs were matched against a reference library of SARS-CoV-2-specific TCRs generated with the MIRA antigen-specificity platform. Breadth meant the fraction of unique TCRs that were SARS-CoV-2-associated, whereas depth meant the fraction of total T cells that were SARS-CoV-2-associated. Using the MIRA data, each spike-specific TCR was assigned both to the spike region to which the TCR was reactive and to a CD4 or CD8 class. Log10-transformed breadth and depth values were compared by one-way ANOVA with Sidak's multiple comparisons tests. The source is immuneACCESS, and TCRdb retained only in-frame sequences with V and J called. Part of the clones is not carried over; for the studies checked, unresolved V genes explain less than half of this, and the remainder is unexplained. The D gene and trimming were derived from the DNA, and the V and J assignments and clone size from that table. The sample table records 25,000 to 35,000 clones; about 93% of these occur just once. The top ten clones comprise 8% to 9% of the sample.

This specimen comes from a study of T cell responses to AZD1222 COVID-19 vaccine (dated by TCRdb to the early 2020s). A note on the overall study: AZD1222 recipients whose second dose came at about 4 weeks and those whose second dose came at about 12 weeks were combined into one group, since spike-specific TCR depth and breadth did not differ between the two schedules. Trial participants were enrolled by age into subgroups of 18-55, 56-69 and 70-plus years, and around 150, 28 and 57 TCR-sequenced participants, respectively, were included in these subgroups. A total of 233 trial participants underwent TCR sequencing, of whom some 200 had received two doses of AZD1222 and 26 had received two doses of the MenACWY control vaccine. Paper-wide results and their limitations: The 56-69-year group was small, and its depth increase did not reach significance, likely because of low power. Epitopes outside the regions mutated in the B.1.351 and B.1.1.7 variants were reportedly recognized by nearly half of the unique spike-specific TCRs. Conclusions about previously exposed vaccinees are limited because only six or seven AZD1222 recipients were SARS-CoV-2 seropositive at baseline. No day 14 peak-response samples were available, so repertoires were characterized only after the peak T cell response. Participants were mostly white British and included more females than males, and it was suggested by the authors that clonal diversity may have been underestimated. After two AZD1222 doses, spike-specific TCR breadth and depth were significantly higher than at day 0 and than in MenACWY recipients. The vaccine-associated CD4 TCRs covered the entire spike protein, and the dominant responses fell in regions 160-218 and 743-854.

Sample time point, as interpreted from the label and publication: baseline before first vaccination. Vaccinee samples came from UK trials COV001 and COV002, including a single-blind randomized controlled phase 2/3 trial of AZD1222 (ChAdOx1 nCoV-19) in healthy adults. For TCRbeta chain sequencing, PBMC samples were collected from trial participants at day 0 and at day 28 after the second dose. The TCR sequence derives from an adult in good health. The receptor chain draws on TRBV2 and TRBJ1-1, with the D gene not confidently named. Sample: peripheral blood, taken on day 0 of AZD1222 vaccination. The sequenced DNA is TGTGCCAGCAGTTTAGGACGGGAAGCTTTCTTT. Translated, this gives CASSLGREAFF.